The 11 T cell receptor beta chains given below trace back to one sample, sequenced in a study of T cells in Graves' hyperthyroidism and ophthalmopathy (dated by TCRdb to about 2019). Library preparation was by multiplex PCR. The run used an Illumina HiSeq 2000. The TCR beta CDR3 regions were amplified from the RNA transcripts. A first-round RT-PCR of the TCR CDR3 used the HTBI primer set with the Qiagen OneStep RT-PCR kit. TCRdb redid the processing of the public reads, applying fastp at Q25 and MiXCR, and retained in-frame beta chains. Entries are consolidated by CDR3 protein sequence, retaining the most common genes and DNA. Recorded for this sample are roughly 550,000 distinct CDR3 sequences; 16% of them occurred a single time. In total, the top ten clones hold approximately 30% of the sample. The source material was blood. These TCRs come from a woman aged 25 to 39 with Graves' ophthalmopathy.

V and J are TRBV15 and TRBJ2-2, with 7 bases fitting TRBD2. Germline lookup yields CDR1 LNHNV and CDR2 YYDKDF (reference sequence). This CDR3 is 15 amino acids long. V dropped 1 base and J dropped 3; count of bases not matched to a gene: 2. CDR3 coding DNA: TGTGCCACCAGCAGAGTAGGGAGGGACACCGGGGAGCTGTTTTTT. This gives the protein CATSRVGRDTGELFF.

The table lists this clonotype with many counts. V and J are TRBV7-2 and TRBJ1-1, with D possibly being TRBD1 (6 bases). CDR3 size: 13 residues. CDR1 is SGHTA and CDR2 is FQGNSA in the germline V gene. V was trimmed by 5 bases and J by 1 base, leaving 8 bases between them. CDR3 residues: CASSKDRNTEAFF. CDR3 bases: TGTGCCAGCAGCAAGGACAGGAACACTGAAGCTTTCTTT.

This clonotype appeared many times. V gene TRBV3-1 combines with J gene TRBJ1-1, with D possibly being TRBD1 (5 bases). V lost 5 bases to trimming and J lost 5 bases, with 15 bases between them. This CDR3 is built from 14 residues. Germline V CDR1 and CDR2: LGHDT, YNNKEL (reference sequence). The CDR3 nucleotides read TGTGCCAGCAGCGGTGGAGGGGATAGGACTGAAGCTTTCTTT. Translating gives CASSGGGDRTEAFF. The complete variable domain, with remaining parts taken from reference TRBV3-1 and TRBJ1-1, reads DTAVSQTPKYLVTQMGNDKSIKCEQNLGHDTMYWYKQDSKKFLKIMFSYNNKELIINETVPNRFSPKSPDKAHLNLHINSLELGDSAVYFCASSGGGDRTEAFFGQGTRLTVV.

The table lists this clonotype with many counts. This chain links TRBV20-1 with TRBJ2-1, with TRBD1 as a possible D gene (7 bases). Germline V lookup: CDR1 DFQATT, CDR2 SNEGSKA (reference sequence). The CDR3 totals 14 residues. Trimming took off 0 bases at V and 9 bases at J, with 15 bases between the two ends. The CDR3 is CSARDSQGGGEQFF. The CDR3 nucleotides are TGCAGTGCTAGAGATTCCCAGGGGGGCGGTGAGCAGTTCTTC.

This chain links TRBV7-2 with TRBJ1-4; D is uncertain. V dropped 5 bases and J dropped 5 bases, with 12 bases sitting between them. Germline V gene data show CDR1 as SGHTA and CDR2 as FQGNSA. This CDR3 is built from 14 residues. The chain's CDR3 is CASSPTLGNEKLFF. CDR3 bases: TGTGCCAGCAGCCCCACCCTAGGGAATGAAAAACTGTTTTTT.

Many counts were recorded for this clonotype. The chain recombines TRBV6-2 or TRBV6-3 with TRBJ2-1, with 11 bases matching TRBD2. This CDR3 is built from 15 residues. Trimming removed 6 bases from V and 3 bases from J; junction bases left unmatched: 4. The V gene's germline CDR1 is MNHEY and CDR2 SVGEGT. CDR3 coding DNA: TGTGCCAGCAGACAACTAGCGGGAGTCTACAATGAGCAGTTCTTC. Translation gives CASRQLAGVYNEQFF.

This clonotype has only a few counts. V gene TRBV27 combines with J gene TRBJ2-3, with D perhaps TRBD2 (5 bases). CDR3 size: 15 residues. The V gene lost 2 bases and the J gene lost 3 bases, with 12 bases spanning the gap. Germline V gene sequence: CDR1 MNHEY, CDR2 SMNVEV (reference sequence). The DNA for the CDR3 is TGTGCCAGCAGTTTAGAGAATGAGGGAACAGATACGCAGTATTTT. Amino acids: CASSLENEGTDTQYF.

The chain combines TRBV4-1 with TRBJ1-3, with 10 positions matching TRBD1. The CDR3 contains 18 residues. After removal of 4 bases from V and 2 bases from J, the junction contained 11 bases not matched to a gene. Germline assignment: CDR1 MGHRA and CDR2 YSYEKL. The CDR3 sequence: CASSPLGTGVRTGNTIYF. The CDR3 nucleotides read TGCGCCAGCAGCCCCCTGGGGACAGGGGTAAGGACTGGAAACACCATATATTTT.

This clonotype was observed at least ten times. This chain joins TRBV6-2 or TRBV6-3 and TRBJ2-1; D gene uncertain. The CDR3 sequence is 15 residues long. Germline loops: CDR1 MNHEY, CDR2 SVGEGT. Trimming removed 0 bases at V and 5 bases at J, with 11 bases between. CDR3 coding DNA: TGTGCCAGCAGTTACTCGATGGCTGGCGACAATGAGCAGTTCTTC. Translating it yields CASSYSMAGDNEQFF.

In this sample, this clonotype turned up a few times. This chain joins TRBV9 and TRBJ2-4; TRBD2 agrees at 9 bases. Germline CDR1 reads SGDLS; CDR2 reads YYNGEE. This CDR3 region has 15 residues. With 0 bases clipped from V and 3 bases from J, the junction kept 1 base outside the gene matches. CDR3 nucleotides: TGTGCCAGCAGCGTAGGTAGCGGGAGCAAAAACATTCAGTACTTC. Its protein is CASSVGSGSKNIQYF.

This clonotype was recorded at least ten times. The chain uses TRBV2 and TRBJ2-1; TRBD2 aligns across 13 bases. Germline assignment: CDR1 SNHLY and CDR2 FYNNEI. V trimming: 2 bases; J trimming: 4 bases; junction bases outside the gene matches: 5. The CDR3 contains 17 residues. Written as DNA, the CDR3 is TGTGCCAGCAGTGAATTAGGACTAGCGGGAGTTTACAATGAGCAGTTCTTC. Translated, it gives CASSELGLAGVYNEQFF.